Listed below are T cell receptor beta chains from one sample, sequenced in a study of shared T cell receptors in the human thymus. Sequencing used immunoSEQ multiplex PCR; TCRdb keeps in-frame clones, though not all of them. This sample has some 720,000 clones, with approximately 90% found just once. This sample was shared with a second study, whose subject was human thymus T cells.

Sequencing used thymocytes. The receptors stem from a boy under two years old with a congenital heart defect. The CDR3 runs from the conserved cysteine through the conserved F or W. A D gene is named only where the DNA matches it firmly. Clone size, where shown, is once, few, many, or a class for clones that have expanded.

D gene,V gene,clone size,J gene,CDR3 protein,CDR3 DNA
NA,TRBV9,NA,TRBJ1-1,CASSVGAGANTEAFF,TGTGCCAGCAGCGTAGGGGCAGGGGCGAACACTGAAGCTTTCTTT
NA,TRBV19,NA,TRBJ1-4,CASSLTAGRYEKLFF,TGTGCCAGTAGTCTGACCGCGGGACGGTATGAAAAACTGTTTTTT
NA,TRBV20-1,NA,TRBJ1-1,CSARARGAFF,TGCAGTGCTAGAGCAAGGGGAGCTTTCTTT
NA,TRBV27,NA,TRBJ1-2,CASSSGDYGYTF,TGTGCCAGCAGTTCCGGGGACTATGGCTACACCTTC
TRBD1,TRBV18,NA,TRBJ2-7,CASSHPGQGSYEQYF,TGTGCCAGCTCACACCCAGGACAGGGGTCCTACGAGCAGTACTTC
NA,TRBV19,few,TRBJ1-3,CASRITGDSGNTIYF,TGTGCCAGTAGGATAACAGGTGACTCTGGAAACACCATATATTTT
TRBD2,TRBV7-9,NA,TRBJ2-7,CASSFLRESAYEQYF,TGTGCCAGCAGCTTCTTGCGGGAGTCTGCCTACGAGCAGTACTTC
NA,TRBV6-5,NA,TRBJ1-1,CASSPRGTRGTEAFF,TGTGCCAGCAGTCCCCGCGGGACCCGTGGAACTGAAGCTTTCTTT
TRBD1,TRBV4-2,NA,TRBJ2-7,CASSQDRSDRGYEQYF,TGTGCCAGCAGCCAAGATAGATCGGACAGGGGGTACGAGCAGTACTTC
TRBD1,TRBV27,NA,TRBJ2-7,CASSLCPPARQGRPYEQYF,TGTGCCAGCAGTTTGTGCCCCCCGGCCAGACAGGGCAGACCTTACGAGCAGTACTTC
TRBD2,TRBV5-4,NA,TRBJ2-7,CASSLGVAGGPGEQYF,TGTGCCAGCAGCTTGGGGGTAGCGGGAGGGCCAGGGGAGCAGTACTTC
NA,TRBV27,NA,TRBJ1-1,CASSRREAEAFF,TGTGCCAGCAGCCGCAGGGAGGCTGAAGCTTTCTTT
TRBD2,TRBV4-3,NA,TRBJ2-7,CASSKASGSYEQYF,TGCGCCAGCAGCAAAGCTAGCGGGAGTTACGAGCAGTACTTC